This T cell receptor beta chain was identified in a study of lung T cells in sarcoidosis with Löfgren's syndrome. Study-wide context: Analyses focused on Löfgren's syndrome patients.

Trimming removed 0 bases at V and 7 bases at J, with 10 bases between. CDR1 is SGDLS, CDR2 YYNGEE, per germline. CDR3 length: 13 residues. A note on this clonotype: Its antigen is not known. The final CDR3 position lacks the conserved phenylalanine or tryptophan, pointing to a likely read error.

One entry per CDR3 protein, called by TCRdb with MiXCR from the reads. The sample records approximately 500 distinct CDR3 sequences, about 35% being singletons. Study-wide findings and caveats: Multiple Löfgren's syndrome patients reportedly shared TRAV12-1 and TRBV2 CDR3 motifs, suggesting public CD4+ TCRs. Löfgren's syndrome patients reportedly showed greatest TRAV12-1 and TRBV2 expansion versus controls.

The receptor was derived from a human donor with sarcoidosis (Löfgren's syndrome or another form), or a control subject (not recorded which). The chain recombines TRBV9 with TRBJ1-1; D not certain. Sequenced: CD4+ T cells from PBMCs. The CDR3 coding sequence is TGTGCCAGCAGCGTAGCAAGGCACGGTGAAGCTTTCTCT. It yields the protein CASSVARHGEAFS.